Here is one T cell receptor beta chain with its context. What it binds is not known. This record comes from a study of blood T cells in healthy people across ages. Through a sample-barcoded 5' primer and a J-beta primer mix, a second PCR was run for 7 to 11 cycles. TCRdb re-called the 5' RACE reads through MiXCR, storing one row per CDR3 protein. The sample shows 1.4 million or so distinct CDR3 sequences, approximately 43% of them seen only once. The study, taken as a whole, reports: No conclusive comparison of naive versus antigen-experienced cells was possible with unsorted PBMCs. Age showed a roughly linear inverse relationship with TCR beta diversity per million T cells.

This CDR3 region has 17 residues. The germline V and J ends were trimmed by 2 bases and 4 bases, with 20 bases remaining between them. The V gene's germline CDR1 is MDHEN and CDR2 SYDVKM. This receptor was identified in a woman in her late teens or twenties in good health. The gene calls are TRBV28 and TRBJ1-1; D ambiguous. The sample taken for sequencing was blood. The chain's CDR3 is CASSLKPPLEPRTEAFF. CDR3 sequence (DNA): TGTGCCAGCAGTTTAAAGCCCCCCTTGGAGCCCCGCACTGAAGCTTTCTTT.